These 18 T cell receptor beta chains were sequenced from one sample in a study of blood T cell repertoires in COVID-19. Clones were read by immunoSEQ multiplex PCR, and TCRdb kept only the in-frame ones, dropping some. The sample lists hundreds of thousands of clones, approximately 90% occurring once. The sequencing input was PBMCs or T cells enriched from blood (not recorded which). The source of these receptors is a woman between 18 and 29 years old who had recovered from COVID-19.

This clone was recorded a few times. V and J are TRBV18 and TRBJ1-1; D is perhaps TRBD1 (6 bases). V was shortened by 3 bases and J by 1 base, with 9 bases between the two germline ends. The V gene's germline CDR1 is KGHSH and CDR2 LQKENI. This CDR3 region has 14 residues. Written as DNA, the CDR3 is TGTGCCAGCTCACCCTCGACAGGGAACACTGAAGCTTTCTTT. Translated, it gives CASSPSTGNTEAFF.

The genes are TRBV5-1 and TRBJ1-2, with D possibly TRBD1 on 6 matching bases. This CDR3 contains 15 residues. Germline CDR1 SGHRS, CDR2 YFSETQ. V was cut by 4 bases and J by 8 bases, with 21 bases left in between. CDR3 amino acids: CASSAGGVRGSGYTF. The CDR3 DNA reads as TGCGCCAGCAGCGCGGGTGGCGTCAGGGGTAGCGGCTACACCTTC.

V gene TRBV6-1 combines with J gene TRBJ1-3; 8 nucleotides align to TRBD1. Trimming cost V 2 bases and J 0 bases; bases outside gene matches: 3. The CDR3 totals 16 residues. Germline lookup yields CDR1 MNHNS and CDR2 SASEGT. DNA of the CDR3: TGTGCCAGCAGTGAACTAGGACAGGGCTCTGGAAACACCATATATTTT. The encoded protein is CASSELGQGSGNTIYF.

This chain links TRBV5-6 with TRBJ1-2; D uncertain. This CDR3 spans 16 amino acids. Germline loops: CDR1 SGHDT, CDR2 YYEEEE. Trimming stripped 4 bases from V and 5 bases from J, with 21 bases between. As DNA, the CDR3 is TGTGCCAGCAGCCAGACGGGGTCTTTGAGGGCTTATGGCTACACCTTC. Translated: CASSQTGSLRAYGYTF.

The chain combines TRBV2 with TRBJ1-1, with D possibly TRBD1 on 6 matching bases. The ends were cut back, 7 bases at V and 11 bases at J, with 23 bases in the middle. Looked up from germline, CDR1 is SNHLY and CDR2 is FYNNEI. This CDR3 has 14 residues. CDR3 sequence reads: CASIRTESTGMAFF. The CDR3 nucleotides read TGTGCCAGCATCCGGACAGAATCGACTGGTATGGCTTTCTTT.

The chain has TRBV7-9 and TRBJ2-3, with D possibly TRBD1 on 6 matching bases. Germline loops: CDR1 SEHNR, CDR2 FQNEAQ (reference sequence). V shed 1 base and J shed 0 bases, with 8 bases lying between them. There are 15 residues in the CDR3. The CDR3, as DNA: TGTGCCAGCAGCTTAGATGGACAGAGCACAGATACGCAGTATTTT. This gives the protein CASSLDGQSTDTQYF.

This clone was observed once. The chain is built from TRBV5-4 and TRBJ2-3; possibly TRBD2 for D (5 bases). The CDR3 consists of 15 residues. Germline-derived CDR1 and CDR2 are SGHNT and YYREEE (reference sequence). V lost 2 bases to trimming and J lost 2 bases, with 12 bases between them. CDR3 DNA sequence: TGTGCCAGCAGCTTTTTGCTAGCAGTCACAGATACGCAGTATTTT. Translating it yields CASSFLLAVTDTQYF.

CDR3 in amino acids: CASSPALTGSIEQYF. CDR3 nucleotides: TGTGCCAGTAGTCCAGCCCTGACAGGGAGCATCGAGCAGTACTTC. V gene TRBV19 combines with J gene TRBJ2-7; TRBD1 aligns across 7 bases. Losses at the gene ends were 5 bases for V and 6 bases for J; bases not matched to a gene: 13. Germline V gene sequence: CDR1 LNHDA, CDR2 SQIVND (reference sequence). The CDR3 spans 15 residues.

CDR3 in DNA: TGCGCCAGCAGCCAATCCTCAGGTTCCAACTATGGCTACACCTTC. Translation: CASSQSSGSNYGYTF. The J gene is TRBJ1-2, the V gene TRBV4-1; D is ambiguous. The CDR3 sequence is 15 residues long. V gave up 2 bases and J gave up 2 bases, with 12 bases separating them. Germline V gene data show CDR1 as MGHRA and CDR2 as YSYEKL.

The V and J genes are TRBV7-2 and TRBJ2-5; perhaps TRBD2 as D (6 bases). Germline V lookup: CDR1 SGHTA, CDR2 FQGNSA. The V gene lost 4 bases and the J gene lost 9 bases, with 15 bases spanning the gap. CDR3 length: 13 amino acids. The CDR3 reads CASSWDSANAQYF. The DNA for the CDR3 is TGTGCCAGCAGCTGGGACTCCGCCAACGCCCAGTACTTC.

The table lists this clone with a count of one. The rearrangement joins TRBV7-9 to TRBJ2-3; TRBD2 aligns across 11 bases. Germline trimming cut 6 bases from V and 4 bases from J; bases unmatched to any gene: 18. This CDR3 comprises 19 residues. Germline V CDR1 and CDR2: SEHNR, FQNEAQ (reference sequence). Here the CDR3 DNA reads TGTGCCAGCAGACTCACAGGGATAGCGGGGGGGCCGGAGGCAGATACGCAGTATTTT. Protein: CASRLTGIAGGPEADTQYF.

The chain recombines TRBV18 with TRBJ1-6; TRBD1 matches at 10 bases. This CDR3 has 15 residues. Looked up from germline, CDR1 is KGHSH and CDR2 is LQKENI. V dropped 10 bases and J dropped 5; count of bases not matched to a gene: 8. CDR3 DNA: TGTGCCACCCGGGACAGGGGCGCGAATAATTCACCCCTCCACTTT. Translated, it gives CATRDRGANNSPLHF. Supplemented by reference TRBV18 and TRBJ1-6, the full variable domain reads NAGVMQNPRHLVRRRGQEARLRCSPMKGHSHVYWYRQLPEEGLKFMVYLQKENIIDESGMPKERFSAEFPKEGPSILRIQQVVRGDSAAYFCATRDRGANNSPLHFGNGTRLTVT.

As DNA, the CDR3 is TGTGCCAGCAGCGAGGGACAGTCATTGAACACTGAAGCTTTCTTT. Translation: CASSEGQSLNTEAFF. The chain combines TRBV9 with TRBJ1-1; 7 nucleotides align to TRBD1. The germline gives CDR1 SGDLS, CDR2 YYNGEE. This CDR3 comprises 15 residues. Trimming at V came to 3 bases and at J to 0 bases, leaving 5 bases not matched to a gene.

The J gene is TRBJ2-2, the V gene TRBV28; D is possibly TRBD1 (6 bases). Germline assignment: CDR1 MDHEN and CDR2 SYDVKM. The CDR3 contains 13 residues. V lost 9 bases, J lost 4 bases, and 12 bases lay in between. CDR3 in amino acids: CASRYRATGELFF. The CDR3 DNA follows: TGTGCCAGTAGATACAGGGCCACCGGGGAGCTGTTTTTT.

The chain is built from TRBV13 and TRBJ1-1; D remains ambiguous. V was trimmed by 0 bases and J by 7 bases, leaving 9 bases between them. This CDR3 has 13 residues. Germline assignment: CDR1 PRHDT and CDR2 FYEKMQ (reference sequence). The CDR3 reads CASSLGLRGEAFF. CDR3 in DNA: TGTGCCAGCAGCTTAGGCCTCCGAGGTGAAGCTTTCTTT.

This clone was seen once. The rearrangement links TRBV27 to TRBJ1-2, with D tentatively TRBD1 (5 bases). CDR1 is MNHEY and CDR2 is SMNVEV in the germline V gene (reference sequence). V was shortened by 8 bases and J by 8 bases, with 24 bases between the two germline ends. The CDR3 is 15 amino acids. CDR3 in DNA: TGTGCCAGCGGACGTTCCAAACCGGACACATCCGGCTACACCTTC. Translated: CASGRSKPDTSGYTF.

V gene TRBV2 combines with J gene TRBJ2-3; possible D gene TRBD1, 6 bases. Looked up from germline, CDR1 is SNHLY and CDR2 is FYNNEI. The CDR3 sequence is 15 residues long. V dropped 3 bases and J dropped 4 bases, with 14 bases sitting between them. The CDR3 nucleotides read TGTGCCAGCAGTGATGTCACAGGGAGCGCAGATACGCAGTATTTT. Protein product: CASSDVTGSADTQYF.

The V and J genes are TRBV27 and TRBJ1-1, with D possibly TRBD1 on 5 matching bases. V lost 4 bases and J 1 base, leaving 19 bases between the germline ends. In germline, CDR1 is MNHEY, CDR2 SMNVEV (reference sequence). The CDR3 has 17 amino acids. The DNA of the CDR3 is TGTGCCAGCAGTTCGATCCCCCCAGGGCATGGGAACACTGAAGCTTTCTTT. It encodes CASSSIPPGHGNTEAFF.